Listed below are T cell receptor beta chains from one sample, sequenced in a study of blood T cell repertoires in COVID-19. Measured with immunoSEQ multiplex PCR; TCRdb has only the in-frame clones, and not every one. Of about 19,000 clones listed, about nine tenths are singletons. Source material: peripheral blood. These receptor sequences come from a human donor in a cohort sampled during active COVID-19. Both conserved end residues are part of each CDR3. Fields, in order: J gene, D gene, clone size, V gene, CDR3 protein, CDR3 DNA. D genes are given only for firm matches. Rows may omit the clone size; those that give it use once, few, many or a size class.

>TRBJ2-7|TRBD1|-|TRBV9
CASSVGQGAYEQYF
TGTGCCAGCAGCGTAGGACAGGGGGCGTACGAGCAGTACTTC
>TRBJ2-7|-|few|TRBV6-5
CASTDRGRGRYEQYF
TGTGCCAGCACCGACAGAGGCAGGGGTCGGTACGAGCAGTACTTC
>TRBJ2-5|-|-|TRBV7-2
CASSQDYLKETQYF
TGTGCCAGCAGCCAGGACTACCTGAAAGAGACCCAGTACTTC
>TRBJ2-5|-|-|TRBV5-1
CASSYRVSSLEETQYF
TGCGCCAGCAGCTACAGGGTTTCCAGCCTAGAAGAGACCCAGTACTTC
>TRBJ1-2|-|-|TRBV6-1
CASSETKMGAYGYTF
TGTGCCAGCAGTGAAACTAAGATGGGGGCGTATGGCTACACCTTC
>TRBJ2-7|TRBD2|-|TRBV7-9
CASSPRGGGPLEQYF
TGTGCCAGCAGCCCCCGGGGCGGGGGGCCGTTGGAGCAGTACTTC
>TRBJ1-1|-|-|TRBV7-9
CASSLTVTEAFF
TGTGCCAGCAGCCTGACAGTCACTGAAGCTTTCTTT
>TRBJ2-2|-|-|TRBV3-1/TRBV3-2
CASSQVSGLGELFF
TGTGCCAGCAGCCAAGTTTCAGGGTTGGGGGAGCTGTTTTTT
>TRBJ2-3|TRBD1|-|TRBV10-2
CASRETGTAYLDTQYF
TGCGCCAGCAGAGAGACCGGGACAGCCTATCTAGATACGCAGTATTTT
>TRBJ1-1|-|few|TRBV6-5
CASTGNTEAFF
TGTGCCAGCACAGGGAACACTGAAGCTTTCTTT
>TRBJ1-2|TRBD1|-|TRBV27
CASSSQGAKGYTF
TGTGCCAGCAGTTCTCAGGGGGCGAAGGGCTACACCTTC
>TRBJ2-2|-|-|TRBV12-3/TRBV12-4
CASSSRNTGELFF
TGTGCCAGCTCTTCGCGGAACACCGGGGAGCTGTTTTTT
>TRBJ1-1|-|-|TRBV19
CASSVIIGDTEAFF
TGTGCCAGTAGTGTCATCATCGGGGACACTGAAGCTTTCTTT
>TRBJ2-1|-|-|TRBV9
CASSVQGNTYNEQFF
TGTGCCAGCAGCGTTCAGGGGAACACCTACAATGAGCAGTTCTTC
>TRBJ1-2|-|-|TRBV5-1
CASSSLSQGTKYGYTF
TGCGCCAGCAGCTCACTGAGCCAGGGGACGAAATATGGCTACACCTTC
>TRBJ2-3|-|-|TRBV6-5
CASSPFRGTDTQYF
TGTGCCAGCAGTCCCTTTCGGGGCACAGATACGCAGTATTTT
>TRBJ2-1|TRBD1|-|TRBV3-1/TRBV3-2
CASSQPGTGGVNEQFF
TGTGCCAGCAGCCAGCCCGGGACAGGGGGTGTCAATGAGCAGTTCTTC
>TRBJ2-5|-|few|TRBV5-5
CASTTAPGGKETQYF
TGTGCCAGCACCACCGCACCAGGAGGGAAAGAGACCCAGTACTTC
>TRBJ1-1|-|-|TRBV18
CASSLETGAGTEAFF
TGTGCCAGCTCACTCGAGACAGGCGCGGGCACTGAAGCTTTCTTT
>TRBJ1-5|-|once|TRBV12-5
CASGLDRVGWSRQPQHF
TGTGCTAGTGGTTTGGACAGGGTAGGATGGTCACGACAGCCCCAGCATTTT
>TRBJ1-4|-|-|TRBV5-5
CASSSPRNNEKLFF
TGTGCCAGCAGTTCCCCCAGGAATAATGAAAAACTGTTTTTT
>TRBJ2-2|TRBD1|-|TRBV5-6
CASSPNTGQGVTGELFF
TGTGCCAGCAGCCCAAATACGGGACAGGGTGTAACCGGGGAGCTGTTTTTT
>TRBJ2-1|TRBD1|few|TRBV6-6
CASSWTGTVDNEQFF
TGTGCCAGCAGTTGGACCGGGACAGTAGACAATGAGCAGTTCTTC
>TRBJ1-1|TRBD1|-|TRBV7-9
CASSRRREISQGVEAFF
TGTGCCAGCAGCAGGCGCAGGGAGATCTCCCAGGGGGTTGAAGCTTTCTTT
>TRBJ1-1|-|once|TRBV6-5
CASSPSGNTEAFF
TGTGCCAGCAGTCCTTCGGGGAACACTGAAGCTTTCTTT